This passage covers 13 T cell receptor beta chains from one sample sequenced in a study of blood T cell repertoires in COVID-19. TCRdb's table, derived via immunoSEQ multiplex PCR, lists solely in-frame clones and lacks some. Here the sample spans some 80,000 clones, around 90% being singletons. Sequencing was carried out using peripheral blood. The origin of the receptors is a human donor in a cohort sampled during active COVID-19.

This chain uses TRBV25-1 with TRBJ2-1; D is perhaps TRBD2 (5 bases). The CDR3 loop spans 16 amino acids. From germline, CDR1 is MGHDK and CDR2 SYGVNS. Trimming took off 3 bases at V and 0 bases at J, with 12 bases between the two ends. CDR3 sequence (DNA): TGTGCCAGCAGTGATACGAGAGGGAGCTCCTACAATGAGCAGTTCTTC. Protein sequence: CASSDTRGSSYNEQFF.

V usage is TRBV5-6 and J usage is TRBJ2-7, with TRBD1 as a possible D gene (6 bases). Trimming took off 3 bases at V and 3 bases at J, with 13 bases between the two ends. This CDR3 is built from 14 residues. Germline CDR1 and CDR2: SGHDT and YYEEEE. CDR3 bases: TGTGCCAGCAGCTCCAGAACAGGGAACTACGAGCAGTACTTC. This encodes CASSSRTGNYEQYF.

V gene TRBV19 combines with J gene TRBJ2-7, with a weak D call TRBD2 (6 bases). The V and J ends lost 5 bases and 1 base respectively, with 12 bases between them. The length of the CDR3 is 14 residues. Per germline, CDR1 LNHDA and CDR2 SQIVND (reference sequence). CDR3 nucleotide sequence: TGTGCCAGTAGTCCCCGGGGGATATCCTACGAGCAGTACTTC. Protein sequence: CASSPRGISYEQYF.

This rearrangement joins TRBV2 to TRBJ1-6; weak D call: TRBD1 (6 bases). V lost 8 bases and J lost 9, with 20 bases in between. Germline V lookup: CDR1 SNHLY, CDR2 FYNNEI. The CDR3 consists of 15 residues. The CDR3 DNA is TGTGCCAGCCGCCCTGGTGGGGGCGGCTTTTCACCCCTCCACTTT. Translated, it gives CASRPGGGGFSPLHF.

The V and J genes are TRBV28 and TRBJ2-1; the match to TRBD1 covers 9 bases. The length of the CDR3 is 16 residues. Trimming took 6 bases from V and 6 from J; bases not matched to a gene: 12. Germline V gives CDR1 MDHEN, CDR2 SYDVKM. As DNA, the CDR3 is TGTGCCAGCAGAGGGGCCGGGACAGGGATGCGCAATGAGCAGTTCTTC. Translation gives CASRGAGTGMRNEQFF.

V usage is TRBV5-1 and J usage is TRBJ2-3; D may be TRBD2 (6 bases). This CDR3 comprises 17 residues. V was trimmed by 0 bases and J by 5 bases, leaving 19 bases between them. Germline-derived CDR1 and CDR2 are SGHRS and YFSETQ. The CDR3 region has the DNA TGCGCCAGCAGCTTGGTGGGGCACCTGACAGCGGGAGATACGCAGTATTTT. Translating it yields CASSLVGHLTAGDTQYF.

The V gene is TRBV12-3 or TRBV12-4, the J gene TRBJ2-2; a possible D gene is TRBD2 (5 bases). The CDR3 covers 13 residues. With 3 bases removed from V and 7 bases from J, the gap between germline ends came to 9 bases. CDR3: CASSLGAGGELFF. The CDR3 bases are TGTGCCAGCAGTTTGGGCGCGGGCGGGGAGCTGTTTTTT.

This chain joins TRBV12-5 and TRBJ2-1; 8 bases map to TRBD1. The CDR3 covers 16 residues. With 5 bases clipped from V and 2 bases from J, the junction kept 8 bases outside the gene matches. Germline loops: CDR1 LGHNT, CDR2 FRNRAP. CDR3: CASGQPQGATYNEQFF. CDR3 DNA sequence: TGTGCTAGTGGTCAACCTCAGGGGGCAACCTACAATGAGCAGTTCTTC.

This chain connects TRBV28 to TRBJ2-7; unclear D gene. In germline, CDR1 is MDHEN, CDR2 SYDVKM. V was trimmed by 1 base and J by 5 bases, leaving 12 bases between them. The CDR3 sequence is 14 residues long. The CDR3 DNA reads TGTGCCAGCAGTTTATCATACCGCGCTCACGAGCAGTACTTC. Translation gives CASSLSYRAHEQYF.

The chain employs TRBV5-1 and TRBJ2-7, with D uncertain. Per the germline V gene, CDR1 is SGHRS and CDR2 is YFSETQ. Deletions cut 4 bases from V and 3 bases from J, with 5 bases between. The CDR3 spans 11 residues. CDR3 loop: CASSENYEQYF. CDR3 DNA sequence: TGCGCCAGCAGCGAGAACTACGAGCAGTACTTC. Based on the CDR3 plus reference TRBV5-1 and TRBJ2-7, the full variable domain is KAGVTQTPRYLIKTRGQQVTLSCSPISGHRSVSWYQQTPGQGLQFLFEYFSETQRNKGNFPGRFSGRQFSNSRSEMNVSTLELGDSALYLCASSENYEQYFGPGTRLTVT.

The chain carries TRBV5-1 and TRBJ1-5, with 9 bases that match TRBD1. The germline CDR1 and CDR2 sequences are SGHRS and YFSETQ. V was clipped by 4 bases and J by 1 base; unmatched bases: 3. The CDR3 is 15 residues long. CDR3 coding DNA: TGCGCCAGCAGCCGGACAGGGGAAAGCAATCAGCCCCAGCATTTT. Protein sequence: CASSRTGESNQPQHF.

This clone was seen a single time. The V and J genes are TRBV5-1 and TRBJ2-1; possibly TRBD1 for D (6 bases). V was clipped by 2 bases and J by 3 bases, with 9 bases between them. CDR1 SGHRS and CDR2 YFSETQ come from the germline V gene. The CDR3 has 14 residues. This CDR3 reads CASSLTGNYNEQFF. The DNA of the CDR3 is TGCGCCAGCAGCTTAACAGGGAACTACAATGAGCAGTTCTTC. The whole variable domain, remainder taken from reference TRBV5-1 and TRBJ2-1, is KAGVTQTPRYLIKTRGQQVTLSCSPISGHRSVSWYQQTPGQGLQFLFEYFSETQRNKGNFPGRFSGRQFSNSRSEMNVSTLELGDSALYLCASSLTGNYNEQFFGPGTRLTVL.

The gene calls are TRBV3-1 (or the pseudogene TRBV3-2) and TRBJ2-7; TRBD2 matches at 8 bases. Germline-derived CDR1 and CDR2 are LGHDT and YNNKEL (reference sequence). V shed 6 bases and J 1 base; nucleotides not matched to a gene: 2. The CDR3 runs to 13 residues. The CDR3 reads CASSRLASYEQYF. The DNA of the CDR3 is TGTGCCAGCAGTCGACTAGCGTCCTACGAGCAGTACTTC.